The rows below give T cell receptor beta chains drawn from one sample of a study of T cell responses to AZD1222 COVID-19 vaccine. Repertoires were generated with immunoSEQ multiplex PCR, while TCRdb's copy carries only in-frame clones and drops some. Counted here are around 70,000 clones, 87% occurring once; the ten biggest clones make up 1% to 1.5%. The starting material was peripheral blood, obtained 28 days after the second AZD1222 dose. The receptor set was obtained from an adult who received the AZD1222 COVID-19 vaccine. Each CDR3 is given with its conserved first and last residue. Fields, in order: clone size, V gene, D gene, J gene, CDR3 DNA, CDR3 protein. D genes are given only for firm matches. Size values are once, few and many counts, or a class for expanded clones, and some rows have none.

size: .
V: TRBV19
D: .
J: TRBJ2-7
DNA: TGTGCCAGTAGTATAGGACATACCTACGAGCAGTACTTC
CDR3: CASSIGHTYEQYF

size: .
V: TRBV7-9
D: .
J: TRBJ1-1
DNA: TGTGCCAGCAGCCTTGAAGGGCCCACTGAAGCTTTCTTT
CDR3: CASSLEGPTEAFF

size: .
V: TRBV5-6
D: .
J: TRBJ1-5
DNA: TGTGCCAGCAGCTTGGTAGGGTCTGGTCAGCCCCAGCATTTT
CDR3: CASSLVGSGQPQHF

size: .
V: TRBV7-9
D: .
J: TRBJ1-1
DNA: TGTGCCAGCACCAAGGGGGGGAAGGCTGAAGCTTTCTTT
CDR3: CASTKGGKAEAFF

size: .
V: TRBV7-7
D: TRBD1
J: TRBJ1-6
DNA: TGTGCTAGCAGCCCTAGACAGGGTAGGTATTCACCCCTCCACTTT
CDR3: CASSPRQGRYSPLHF

size: .
V: TRBV7-9
D: TRBD2
J: TRBJ2-1
DNA: TGTGCCAGCAGCTTACAGCGGGAGGCCACCAATGAGCAGTTCTTC
CDR3: CASSLQREATNEQFF

size: .
V: TRBV6-5
D: .
J: TRBJ1-1
DNA: TGTGCCAGCAGTTACTCGGCTCGCCCGGGGGGCACTGAAGCTTTCTTT
CDR3: CASSYSARPGGTEAFF

size: .
V: TRBV18
D: .
J: TRBJ1-5
DNA: TGTGCCAGCTCACCGTCCCCACAGGGTAGCAATCAGCCCCAGCATTTT
CDR3: CASSPSPQGSNQPQHF

size: .
V: TRBV6-2/TRBV6-3
D: .
J: TRBJ2-7
DNA: TGTGCCAGCAGTGACCCCCTGAGCGAGCAGTACTTC
CDR3: CASSDPLSEQYF

size: .
V: TRBV12-5
D: TRBD1
J: TRBJ1-1
DNA: TGTGCTAGTGGTTTGGCCAGGGACAGCGGAGGATCGGGCACTGAAGCTTTCTTT
CDR3: CASGLARDSGGSGTEAFF

size: .
V: TRBV5-1
D: .
J: TRBJ2-1
DNA: TGCGCCAGCAGCTTGCAGAACTCCTACAATGAGCAGTTCTTC
CDR3: CASSLQNSYNEQFF

size: few
V: TRBV6-5
D: TRBD2
J: TRBJ2-1
DNA: TGTGCCAGCAGTTCAGCGGGAGGGGGTCTGTACAATGAGCAGTTCTTC
CDR3: CASSSAGGGLYNEQFF

size: .
V: TRBV7-8
D: .
J: TRBJ1-5
DNA: TGTGCCAGCAGCTTAGCAGGGTTTCAGGCCCAGCATTTT
CDR3: CASSLAGFQAQHF

size: .
V: TRBV11-2
D: TRBD1
J: TRBJ1-5
DNA: TGTGCCAGCAGCAACGGACAGGGGTTTTCAGGTCAGCCCCAGCATTTT
CDR3: CASSNGQGFSGQPQHF

size: .
V: TRBV4-3
D: .
J: TRBJ1-1
DNA: TGCGCCAGCAGCCAAAGGACCGATTACACTGAAGCTTTCTTT
CDR3: CASSQRTDYTEAFF

size: .
V: TRBV7-2
D: TRBD1
J: TRBJ2-1
DNA: TGTGCCAGCAGCTTATTGGGGACAGATTACAATGAGCAGTTCTTC
CDR3: CASSLLGTDYNEQFF

size: once
V: TRBV3-1/TRBV3-2
D: .
J: TRBJ1-5
DNA: TGTGCCAGCAGCCAAGGCCGCCAGCGAAGCCAGCCCCAGCATTTT
CDR3: CASSQGRQRSQPQHF

size: .
V: TRBV12-3/TRBV12-4
D: .
J: TRBJ2-3
DNA: TGTGCCAGCGAACAGGGAAGCACAGATACGCAGTATTTT
CDR3: CASEQGSTDTQYF

size: .
V: TRBV6-1
D: TRBD1
J: TRBJ1-4
DNA: TGTGCCAGCAGTGTCCGGGACAGGGGGCTCACTAATGAAAAACTGTTTTTT
CDR3: CASSVRDRGLTNEKLFF

size: .
V: TRBV3-1/TRBV3-2
D: .
J: TRBJ1-1
DNA: TGTGCCAGCAGCCAAGAGGGCGCATCCCAAGGAGCTTTCTTT
CDR3: CASSQEGASQGAFF

size: .
V: TRBV7-9
D: .
J: TRBJ2-1
DNA: TGTGCCAGCAGCTCCGCCCTGGATAGTGGCGATGAGCAGTTCTTC
CDR3: CASSSALDSGDEQFF

size: .
V: TRBV3-1/TRBV3-2
D: .
J: TRBJ2-2
DNA: TGTGCCAGCAGCCCCTCCGGGACAACGAACACCGGGGAGCTGTTTTTT
CDR3: CASSPSGTTNTGELFF

size: .
V: TRBV6-2/TRBV6-3
D: .
J: TRBJ2-7
DNA: TGTGCCAGCAGTTACTTGGTCGGATCCTACGAGCAGTACTTC
CDR3: CASSYLVGSYEQYF

size: .
V: TRBV7-8
D: TRBD1
J: TRBJ2-7
DNA: TGTGCCAGCAGCACCCACAGGGGACAATTGAACGAGCAGTACTTC
CDR3: CASSTHRGQLNEQYF

size: once
V: TRBV30
D: TRBD1
J: TRBJ2-2
DNA: TGTGCCTGGAGGCCAGGGGGCTCGAACACCGGGGAGCTGTTTTTT
CDR3: CAWRPGGSNTGELFF

size: once
V: TRBV7-6
D: .
J: TRBJ2-1
DNA: TGTGCCAGCAGCTTAGTTAGGGTTACAGGCAATGAGCAGTTCTTC
CDR3: CASSLVRVTGNEQFF

size: .
V: TRBV5-1
D: .
J: TRBJ1-1
DNA: TGCGCCAGCGTAGACAGTGGAGAAGCTTTCTTT
CDR3: CASVDSGEAFF

size: .
V: TRBV7-3
D: .
J: TRBJ1-1
DNA: TGTGCCAGCAGCTTAGGCGGTACTCGGTCTGAAGCTTTCTTT
CDR3: CASSLGGTRSEAFF

size: .
V: TRBV2
D: .
J: TRBJ2-1
DNA: TGTGCCAGCAGTGTGGGCAGGCCTACCTACAATGAGCAGTTCTTC
CDR3: CASSVGRPTYNEQFF

size: .
V: TRBV18
D: .
J: TRBJ1-1
DNA: TGTGCCAGCTCACCAGGGAACACTGAAGCTTTCTTT
CDR3: CASSPGNTEAFF

size: .
V: TRBV19
D: TRBD1
J: TRBJ1-2
DNA: TGTGCCAGTAGCAACCGACAGGGGGAGAAGTATGGCTACACCTTC
CDR3: CASSNRQGEKYGYTF

size: .
V: TRBV10-3
D: TRBD1
J: TRBJ1-5
DNA: TGTGCCATCAAACAAACAGGGGACCATCAGCCCCAGCATTTT
CDR3: CAIKQTGDHQPQHF

size: .
V: TRBV5-5
D: TRBD1
J: TRBJ2-3
DNA: TGTGCCAGCAGCGACCAAACAGGGGTAGCACTGGGGACGCAGTATTTT
CDR3: CASSDQTGVALGTQYF

size: .
V: TRBV6-5
D: .
J: TRBJ1-5
DNA: TGTGCCAGCAGTTCACGGGGCGGGATACAGCCCCAGCATTTT
CDR3: CASSSRGGIQPQHF

size: .
V: TRBV4-2
D: TRBD1
J: TRBJ1-1
DNA: TGTGCCAGCAGCCAAGATCGTGGGACCGGGACAGGGACCGAAGCTTTCTTT
CDR3: CASSQDRGTGTGTEAFF

size: .
V: TRBV2
D: .
J: TRBJ2-2
DNA: TGTGCCAGCACCAGCTACACCGGGGAGCTGTTTTTT
CDR3: CASTSYTGELFF

size: .
V: TRBV24-1
D: .
J: TRBJ2-5
DNA: TGTGCCACCAGTGATAGTGGGACGGCGCGCCAGTACTTC
CDR3: CATSDSGTARQYF

size: .
V: TRBV12-5
D: TRBD2
J: TRBJ2-1
DNA: TGTGCTAGTGGTTTGGTACTAGCGGGAGTGGTAATGCAGTTCTTC
CDR3: CASGLVLAGVVMQFF

size: .
V: TRBV4-1
D: .
J: TRBJ1-2
DNA: TGCGCCAGCAGCCAAGATGTGCAGTCTAACTATGGCTACACCTTC
CDR3: CASSQDVQSNYGYTF

size: .
V: TRBV2
D: .
J: TRBJ1-1
DNA: TGTGCCAGCAATCCCTATAACCCGATGAACACTGAAGCTTTCTTT
CDR3: CASNPYNPMNTEAFF

size: .
V: TRBV19
D: .
J: TRBJ2-7
DNA: TGTGCCAGTAGGGGAACCTACGAGCAGTACTTC
CDR3: CASRGTYEQYF

size: .
V: TRBV29-1
D: .
J: TRBJ1-1
DNA: TGCAGCGCCGACCGATTGCGGCAGAACACTGAAGCTTTCTTT
CDR3: CSADRLRQNTEAFF

size: .
V: TRBV7-9
D: .
J: TRBJ2-3
DNA: TGTGCCAGCAGCTTAGCAGATACGCAGTATTTT
CDR3: CASSLADTQYF

size: .
V: TRBV2
D: TRBD1
J: TRBJ1-4
DNA: TGTGCCAGCAGGTTCCGGGACAGGGGTGAAAAACTGTTTTTT
CDR3: CASRFRDRGEKLFF